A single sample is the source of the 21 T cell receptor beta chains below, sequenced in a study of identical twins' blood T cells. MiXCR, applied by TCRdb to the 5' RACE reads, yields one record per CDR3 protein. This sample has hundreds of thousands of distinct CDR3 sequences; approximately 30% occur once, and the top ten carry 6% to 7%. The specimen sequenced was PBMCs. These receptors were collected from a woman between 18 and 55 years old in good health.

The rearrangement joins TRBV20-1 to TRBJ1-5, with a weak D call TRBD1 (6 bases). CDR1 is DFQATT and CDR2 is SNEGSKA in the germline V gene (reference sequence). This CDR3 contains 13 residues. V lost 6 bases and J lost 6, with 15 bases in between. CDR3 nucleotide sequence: TGCAGTGCGGGGGGCAGGGTTGCTCAGCCCCAGCATTTT. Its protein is CSAGGRVAQPQHF.

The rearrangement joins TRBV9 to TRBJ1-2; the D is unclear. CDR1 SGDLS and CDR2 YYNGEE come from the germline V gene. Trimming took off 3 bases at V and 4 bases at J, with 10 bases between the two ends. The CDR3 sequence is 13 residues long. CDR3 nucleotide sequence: TGTGCCAGCAGCGCCTCCAGCAGCTATGGCTACACCTTC. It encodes CASSASSSYGYTF.

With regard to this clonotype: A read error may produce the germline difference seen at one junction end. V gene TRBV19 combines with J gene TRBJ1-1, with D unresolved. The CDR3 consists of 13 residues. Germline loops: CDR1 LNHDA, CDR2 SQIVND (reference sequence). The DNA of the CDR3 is TGTGACAGTAGTCCGCGGCCTACCACTAAAGCTTTCTTT. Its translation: CDSSPRPTTKAFF.

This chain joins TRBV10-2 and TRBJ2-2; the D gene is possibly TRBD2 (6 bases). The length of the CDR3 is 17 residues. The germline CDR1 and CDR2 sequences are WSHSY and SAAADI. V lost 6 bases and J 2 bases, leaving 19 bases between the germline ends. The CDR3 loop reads CASRTLLTGVNTGELFF. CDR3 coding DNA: TGCGCCAGCAGGACACTTTTAACGGGAGTTAACACCGGGGAGCTGTTTTTT.

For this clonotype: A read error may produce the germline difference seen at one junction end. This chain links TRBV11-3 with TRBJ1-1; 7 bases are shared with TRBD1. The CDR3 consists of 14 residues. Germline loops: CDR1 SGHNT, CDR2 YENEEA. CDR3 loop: CASSFNRGLTEASF. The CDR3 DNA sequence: TGTGCCAGCAGCTTCAACAGGGGATTGACTGAAGCTTCCTTT. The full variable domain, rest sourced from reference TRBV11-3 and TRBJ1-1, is EAGVVQSPRYKIIEKKQPVAFWCNPISGHNTLYWYLQNLGQGPELLIRYENEEAVDDSQLPKDRFSAERLKGVDSTLKIQPAELGDSAVYLCASSFNRGLTEASFGQGTRLTVV.

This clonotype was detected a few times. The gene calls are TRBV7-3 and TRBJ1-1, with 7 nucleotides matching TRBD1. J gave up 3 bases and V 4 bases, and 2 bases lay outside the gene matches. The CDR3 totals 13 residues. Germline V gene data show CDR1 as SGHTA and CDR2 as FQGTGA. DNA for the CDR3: TGTGCCAGCAGCTCTGGACAGGACACTGAAGCTTTCTTT. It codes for CASSSGQDTEAFF.

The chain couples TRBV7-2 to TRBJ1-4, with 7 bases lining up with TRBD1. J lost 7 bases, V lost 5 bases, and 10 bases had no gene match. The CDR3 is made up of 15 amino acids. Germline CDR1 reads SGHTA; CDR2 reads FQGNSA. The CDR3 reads CASSDYDREAEKLFF. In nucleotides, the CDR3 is TGTGCCAGCAGCGATTATGACAGGGAGGCTGAAAAACTGTTTTTT.

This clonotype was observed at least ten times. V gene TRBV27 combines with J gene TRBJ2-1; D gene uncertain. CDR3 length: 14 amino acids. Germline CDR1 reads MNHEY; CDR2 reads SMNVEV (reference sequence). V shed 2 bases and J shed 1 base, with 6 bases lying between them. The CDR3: CASSLPGSYNEQFF. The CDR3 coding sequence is TGTGCCAGCAGTTTACCAGGTTCCTACAATGAGCAGTTCTTC.

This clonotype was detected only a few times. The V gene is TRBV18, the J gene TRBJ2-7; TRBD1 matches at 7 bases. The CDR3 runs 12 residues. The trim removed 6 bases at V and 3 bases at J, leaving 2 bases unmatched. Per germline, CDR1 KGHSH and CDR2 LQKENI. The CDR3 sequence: CASSWDSYEQYF. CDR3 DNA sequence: TGTGCCAGCTCCTGGGACAGCTACGAGCAGTACTTC. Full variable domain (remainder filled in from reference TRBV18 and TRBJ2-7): NAGVMQNPRHLVRRRGQEARLRCSPMKGHSHVYWYRQLPEEGLKFMVYLQKENIIDESGMPKERFSAEFPKEGPSILRIQQVVRGDSAAYFCASSWDSYEQYFGPGTRLTVT.

CDR3 sequence: CASSGPGQETYGYTF. The DNA for the CDR3 is TGTGCCAGCAGCGGGCCCGGACAGGAGACTTATGGCTACACCTTC. V gene TRBV7-9 combines with J gene TRBJ1-2, with 7 bases that match TRBD1. CDR1 SEHNR and CDR2 FQNEAQ come from the germline V gene (reference sequence). The CDR3 is 15 residues long. The V segment lost 5 bases and the J segment 5 bases; nucleotides outside the gene matches: 11.

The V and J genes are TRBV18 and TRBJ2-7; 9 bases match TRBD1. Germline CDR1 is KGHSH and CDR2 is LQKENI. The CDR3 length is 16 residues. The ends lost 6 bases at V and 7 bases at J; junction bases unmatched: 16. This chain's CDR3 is CASSYFPGQGLEEQYF. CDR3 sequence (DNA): TGTGCCAGCTCCTACTTCCCGGGACAGGGATTAGAAGAGCAGTACTTC.

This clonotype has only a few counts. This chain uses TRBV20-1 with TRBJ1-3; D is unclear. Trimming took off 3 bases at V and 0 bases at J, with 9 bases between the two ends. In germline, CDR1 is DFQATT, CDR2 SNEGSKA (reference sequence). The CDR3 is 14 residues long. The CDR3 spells CSASGGSSGNTIYF. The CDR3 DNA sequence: TGCAGTGCTAGCGGTGGCTCCTCTGGAAACACCATATATTTT.

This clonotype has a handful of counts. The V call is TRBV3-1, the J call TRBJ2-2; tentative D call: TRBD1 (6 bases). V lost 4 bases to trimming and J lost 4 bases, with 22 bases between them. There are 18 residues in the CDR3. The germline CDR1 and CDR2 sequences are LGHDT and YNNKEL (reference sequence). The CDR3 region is CASSLLRVGTRITGELFF. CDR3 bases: TGTGCCAGCAGCCTCCTTCGCGTTGGGACAAGGATCACCGGGGAGCTGTTTTTT.

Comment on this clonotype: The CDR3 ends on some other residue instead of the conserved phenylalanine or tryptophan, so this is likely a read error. Written as DNA, the CDR3 is TGTGCCAGCAGCTTATACGAGGGGAGTCACCAAGAGACCCAGTACTGC. Its protein is CASSLYEGSHQETQYC. V gene TRBV11-2 combines with J gene TRBJ2-5; D may correspond to TRBD1 or TRBD2 (5 bases each). V lost 2 bases and J lost 0, with 13 bases in between. Germline V lookup: CDR1 SGHAT, CDR2 FQNNGV. This CDR3 region has 16 residues.

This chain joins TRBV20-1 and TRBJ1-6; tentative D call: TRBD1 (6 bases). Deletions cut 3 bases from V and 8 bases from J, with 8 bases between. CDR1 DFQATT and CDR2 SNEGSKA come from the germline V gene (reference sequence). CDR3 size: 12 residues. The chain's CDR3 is CSARGAYSPLHF. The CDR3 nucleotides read TGCAGTGCTAGGGGGGCGTATTCACCCCTCCACTTT.

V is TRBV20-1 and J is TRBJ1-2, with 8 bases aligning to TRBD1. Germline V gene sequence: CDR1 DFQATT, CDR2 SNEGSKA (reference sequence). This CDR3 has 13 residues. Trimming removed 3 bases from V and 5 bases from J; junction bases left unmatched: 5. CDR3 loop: CSASRRTGYGYTF. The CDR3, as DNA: TGCAGTGCTAGTAGACGGACAGGGTATGGCTACACCTTC.

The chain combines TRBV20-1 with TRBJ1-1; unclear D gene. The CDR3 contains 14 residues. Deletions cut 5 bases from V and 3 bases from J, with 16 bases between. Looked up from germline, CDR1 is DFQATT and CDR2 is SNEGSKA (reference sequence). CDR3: CSARNSIGYTEAFF. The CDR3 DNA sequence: TGCAGTGCTCGGAACTCGATCGGCTACACTGAAGCTTTCTTT.

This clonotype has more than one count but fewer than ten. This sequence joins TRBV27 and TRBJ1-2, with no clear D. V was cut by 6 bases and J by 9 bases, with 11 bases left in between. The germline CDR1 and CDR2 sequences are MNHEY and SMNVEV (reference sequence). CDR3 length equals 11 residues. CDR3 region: CASRKGDSYTF. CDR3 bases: TGTGCCAGCAGAAAAGGCGACAGCTACACCTTC.

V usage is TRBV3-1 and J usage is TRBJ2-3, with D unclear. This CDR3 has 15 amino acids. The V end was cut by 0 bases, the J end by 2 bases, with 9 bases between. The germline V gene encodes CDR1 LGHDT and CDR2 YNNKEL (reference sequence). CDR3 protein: CASSQELPSTDTQYF. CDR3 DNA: TGTGCCAGCAGCCAAGAGCTCCCATCCACAGATACGCAGTATTTT.

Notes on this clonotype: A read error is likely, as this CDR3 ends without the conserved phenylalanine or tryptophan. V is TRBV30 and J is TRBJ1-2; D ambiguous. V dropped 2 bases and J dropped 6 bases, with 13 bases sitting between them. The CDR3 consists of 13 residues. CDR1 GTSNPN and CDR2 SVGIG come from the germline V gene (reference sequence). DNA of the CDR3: TGTGCCTGGAGTCAAGAAGGGTTCCATGGCTACACCTCC. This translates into CAWSQEGFHGYTS.

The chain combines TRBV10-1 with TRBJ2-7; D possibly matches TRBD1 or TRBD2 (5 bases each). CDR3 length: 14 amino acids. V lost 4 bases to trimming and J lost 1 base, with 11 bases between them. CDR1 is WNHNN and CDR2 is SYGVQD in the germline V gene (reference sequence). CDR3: CASSASGLSYEQYF. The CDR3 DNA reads TGCGCCAGCAGTGCCTCGGGGCTGTCCTACGAGCAGTACTTC.